The 29 T cell receptor beta chains listed next were all sequenced from one sample in a study of cytomegalovirus exposure and HLA in healthy donors. With 60 Vbeta and 13 Jbeta primers, the PCR was carried out. Generated by immunoSEQ multiplex PCR, the TCRdb table keeps only in-frame clones and is missing some. The sample shows roughly 100,000 clones, 75% to 90% of them seen only once. The sample comprised PBMCs. The receptor source for this set is a young man in good health and CMV-seropositive.

The chain joins TRBV15 to TRBJ1-5; D is undetermined. Germline CDR1 reads LNHNV; CDR2 reads YYDKDF (reference sequence). Trimming removed 0 bases from V and 0 bases from J, with 9 bases in between. This CDR3 region has 16 residues. CDR3 sequence reads: CATSRDPRPSNQPQHF. The CDR3, as DNA: TGTGCCACCAGCAGAGATCCCAGGCCTAGCAATCAGCCCCAGCATTTT.

The chain employs TRBV29-1 and TRBJ2-7; D is undetermined. Trimming cost V 8 bases and J 0 bases, with 14 bases left between them. The CDR3 is 13 residues long. In germline, CDR1 is SQVTM, CDR2 ANQGSEA. CDR3 sequence reads: CSTRLLSSYEQYF. Written as DNA, the CDR3 is TGCAGCACCAGACTGCTTAGCTCCTACGAGCAGTACTTC.

The chain joins TRBV5-1 to TRBJ1-1, with D possibly TRBD1 on 5 matching bases. V was pared by 0 bases and J by 0 bases, with 6 bases between. The CDR3 has 14 amino acids. Germline CDR1 reads SGHRS; CDR2 reads YFSETQ. The CDR3 sequence is CASSLGRVNTEAFF. The DNA for the CDR3 is TGCGCCAGCAGCTTGGGCAGGGTGAACACTGAAGCTTTCTTT.

V and J are TRBV30 and TRBJ1-5, with 8 positions matching TRBD1. Germline V gene lookup returns CDR1 GTSNPN and CDR2 SVGIG (reference sequence). V was pared by 3 bases and J by 4 bases, with 2 bases of the junction left unmatched. This CDR3 is built from 13 residues. Here the CDR3 DNA reads TGTGCCTGGAGCGACAGGGGTAATCAGCCCCAGCATTTT. Its translation: CAWSDRGNQPQHF.

This clone has just a few counts. V usage is TRBV6-6 and J usage is TRBJ2-4; 10 positions match TRBD2. This CDR3 contains 15 residues. Per germline, CDR1 MNHNY and CDR2 SVGAGI (reference sequence). Trimming cost V 5 bases and J 6 bases; bases outside gene matches: 7. CDR3 protein: CASSGRLAGRNIQYF. The CDR3 DNA is TGTGCCAGCAGTGGAAGACTAGCGGGCCGAAACATTCAGTACTTC.

This clone was seen a handful of times. The chain employs TRBV7-9 and TRBJ1-4; D gene uncertain. The germline gives CDR1 SEHNR, CDR2 FQNEAQ (reference sequence). The ends were cut back, 6 bases at V and 1 base at J, with 15 bases in the middle. The CDR3 runs to 16 residues. CDR3 region: CASRLGGEGTNEKLFF. The CDR3 DNA reads TGTGCCAGCAGACTAGGTGGGGAGGGAACTAATGAAAAACTGTTTTTT. Combining the CDR3 with reference TRBV7-9 and TRBJ1-4 gives the whole variable domain DTGVSQNPRHKITKRGQNVTFRCDPISEHNRLYWYRQTLGQGPEFLTYFQNEAQLEKSRLLSDRFSAERPKGSFSTLEIQRTEQGDSAMYLCASRLGGEGTNEKLFFGSGTQLSVL.

This chain connects TRBV2 to TRBJ1-2; TRBD1 aligns across 7 bases. CDR1 is SNHLY, CDR2 FYNNEI, per germline. This CDR3 is 15 amino acids long. Trimming took 6 bases from V and 4 from J; bases not matched to a gene: 11. The CDR3 coding sequence is TGTGCCAGCAGGAGTGAGGGGGCGCGGAGCTATGGCTACACCTTC. It yields the protein CASRSEGARSYGYTF.

The chain recombines TRBV5-8 with TRBJ1-4; D unresolved. There are 17 residues in the CDR3. CDR1 and CDR2 (germline): SGHTS, YDEGEE. Trimming took off 0 bases at V and 4 bases at J, with 16 bases between the two ends. DNA of the CDR3: TGTGCCAGCAGCTTGGGCGGGCTGGTGAAAGATAATGAAAAACTGTTTTTT. Amino acids: CASSLGGLVKDNEKLFF.

V is TRBV7-2 and J is TRBJ2-3; weak D call: TRBD1 (7 bases). The germline V gene encodes CDR1 SGHTA and CDR2 FQGNSA. The CDR3 has 19 amino acids. The V gene lost 5 bases and the J gene lost 0 bases, with 24 bases spanning the gap. CDR3 DNA: TGTGCCAGCAGCCCAGCGGCCAGGGGGGATTCACCTAGCACAGATACGCAGTATTTT. It codes for CASSPAARGDSPSTDTQYF.

The rearrangement uses TRBV2 and TRBJ1-6, with 7 bases that match TRBD1. This CDR3 contains 14 residues. Germline-derived CDR1 and CDR2 are SNHLY and FYNNEI. The ends lost 6 bases at V and 9 bases at J; junction bases unmatched: 8. The CDR3 DNA follows: TGTGCCAGCAGCAATCGGGACAGAACTTCACCCCTCCACTTT. It codes for CASSNRDRTSPLHF.

The CDR3 DNA reads TGTGCCAGCATTCTTGGGACTACCGGTGAGCAGTTCTTC. Its protein product is CASILGTTGEQFF. This sequence joins TRBV6-1 and TRBJ2-1, with 7 positions matching TRBD2. V gave up 7 bases and J gave up 9 bases; unmatched junction bases: 9. Germline values: CDR1 MNHNS, CDR2 SASEGT. The CDR3 totals 13 residues.

This chain uses TRBV5-1 with TRBJ2-7; D unclear. The CDR3 sequence is 13 residues long. Germline assignment: CDR1 SGHRS and CDR2 YFSETQ. Trimming took 3 bases from V and 0 from J, leaving 7 bases between them. In DNA form, the CDR3 reads TGCGCCAGCAGCTACCCCAGCTCCTACGAGCAGTACTTC. Its protein product is CASSYPSSYEQYF.

The chain joins TRBV27 to TRBJ2-2; 7 nucleotides agree with TRBD1. The V gene's germline CDR1 is MNHEY and CDR2 SMNVEV (reference sequence). The V gene end was trimmed by 3 bases and the J gene end by 5 bases; junction bases not matched to a gene: 3. The CDR3 totals 14 residues. CDR3 amino acids: CASSFKGATGELFF. The CDR3 coding sequence is TGTGCCAGCAGTTTTAAGGGGGCTACCGGGGAGCTGTTTTTT.

V is TRBV6-5 and J is TRBJ2-4; tentatively, D is TRBD1 (6 bases). The CDR3 sequence is 15 residues long. Germline CDR1 MNHEY, CDR2 SVGAGI. V was clipped by 4 bases and J by 0 bases, with 10 bases between them. As DNA, the CDR3 is TGTGCCAGCAGTTCAGGGGTGGGAGCCAAAAACATTCAGTACTTC. This gives the protein CASSSGVGAKNIQYF.

The chain uses TRBV28 and TRBJ1-1; no clear D. There are 14 residues in the CDR3. The V and J ends lost 5 bases and 4 bases respectively, with 14 bases between them. CDR1 is MDHEN and CDR2 is SYDVKM in the germline V gene. As DNA, the CDR3 is TGTGCCAGCAGTCCCCATATTGAGTTCACTGAAGCTTTCTTT. It translates to CASSPHIEFTEAFF.

The CDR3 loop is CASSSDRMRTEAFF. DNA of the CDR3: TGTGCCAGCAGTTCGGACAGGATGCGGACTGAAGCTTTCTTT. This chain links TRBV6-1 with TRBJ1-1, with 7 bases matching TRBD1. J lost 5 bases, V lost 5 bases, and 8 bases had no gene match. In germline, CDR1 is MNHNS, CDR2 SASEGT. This CDR3 has 14 amino acids.

The genes are TRBV19 and TRBJ2-3; a weak D match, TRBD1 (5 bases). The V end was cut by 9 bases, the J end by 1 base, with 14 bases between. This CDR3 spans 14 amino acids. Per germline, CDR1 LNHDA and CDR2 SQIVND (reference sequence). This CDR3 is CARQVQYCTDTQYF. CDR3 in DNA: TGTGCCAGACAGGTTCAATACTGCACAGATACGCAGTATTTT.

V gene TRBV5-4 combines with J gene TRBJ1-4; 8 positions agree with TRBD1. There are 14 residues in the CDR3. Germline V gene data show CDR1 as SGHNT and CDR2 as YYREEE (reference sequence). V gave up 2 bases and J gave up 8 bases; unmatched junction bases: 5. CDR3 nucleotide sequence: TGTGCCAGCAGCTTCGGACAGGGAGGGGAAAAACTGTTTTTT. Its protein product is CASSFGQGGEKLFF.

The chain couples TRBV5-1 to TRBJ2-6; D remains ambiguous. The V end was cut by 0 bases, the J end by 0 bases, with 4 bases between. The CDR3 totals 15 residues. Germline values: CDR1 SGHRS, CDR2 YFSETQ. The CDR3 nucleotides read TGCGCCAGCAGCTTGGATAGCTCTGGGGCCAACGTCCTGACTTTC. Amino acids: CASSLDSSGANVLTF. Supplemented by reference TRBV5-1 and TRBJ2-6, the full variable domain reads KAGVTQTPRYLIKTRGQQVTLSCSPISGHRSVSWYQQTPGQGLQFLFEYFSETQRNKGNFPGRFSGRQFSNSRSEMNVSTLELGDSALYLCASSLDSSGANVLTFGAGSRLTVL.

V usage is TRBV30 and J usage is TRBJ2-7; tentative D call: TRBD1 (7 bases). The V gene's germline CDR1 is GTSNPN and CDR2 SVGIG (reference sequence). V was pared by 0 bases and J by 7 bases, with 16 bases between. This CDR3 contains 14 residues. This CDR3 is CAWSVGGGWREQYF. The CDR3 nucleotides read TGTGCCTGGAGTGTCGGAGGGGGCTGGAGGGAGCAGTACTTC.

The chain couples TRBV7-6 to TRBJ2-7; 11 bases fit TRBD1. There are 15 residues in the CDR3. The V gene end was trimmed by 1 base and the J gene end by 4 bases; junction bases not matched to a gene: 3. Germline-derived CDR1 and CDR2 are SGHVS and FNYEAQ. The CDR3 protein is CASSLEGTGGYEQYF. DNA of the CDR3: TGTGCCAGCAGCTTAGAAGGGACAGGGGGATACGAGCAGTACTTC.

The V call is TRBV7-6, the J call TRBJ2-7; 8 bases align to TRBD1. Germline V gives CDR1 SGHVS, CDR2 FNYEAQ. V shed 5 bases and J 4 bases; nucleotides not matched to a gene: 7. CDR3 length: 14 residues. This CDR3 is CASSARQGSYEQYF. CDR3 coding DNA: TGTGCCAGCAGCGCCCGACAGGGGTCGTACGAGCAGTACTTC.

The chain couples TRBV5-5 to TRBJ1-1; D is unclear. The CDR3 is made up of 15 amino acids. Germline loops: CDR1 SGHKS, CDR2 YYEKEE (reference sequence). V dropped 0 bases and J dropped 0 bases, with 9 bases sitting between them. As DNA, the CDR3 is TGTGCCAGCAGCTTGGGGAGGAATATGAACACTGAAGCTTTCTTT. As protein: CASSLGRNMNTEAFF.

The rearrangement links TRBV27 to TRBJ2-2, with 13 positions matching TRBD2. Germline trimming cut 5 bases from V and 6 bases from J; bases unmatched to any gene: 12. The CDR3 has 18 residues. The germline gives CDR1 MNHEY, CDR2 SMNVEV (reference sequence). CDR3 sequence (DNA): TGTGCCAGCAGTCGCTTTGGGGGACTAGCGGGGTCGGCCGGGGAGCTGTTTTTT. It codes for CASSRFGGLAGSAGELFF.

The J gene is TRBJ2-3, the V gene TRBV30, with 12 positions matching TRBD1. Germline V gene lookup returns CDR1 GTSNPN and CDR2 SVGIG (reference sequence). This CDR3 spans 15 amino acids. V shed 3 bases, J shed 4 bases, and the junction held 5 bases outside the gene matches. CDR3 loop: CAWSGTGGWADTQYF. The DNA for the CDR3 is TGTGCCTGGAGCGGGACAGGGGGCTGGGCAGATACGCAGTATTTT.

In the case of this clone: One end of the junction fails to match germline, which may point to a read error. The chain joins TRBV11-2 to TRBJ2-7, with D perhaps matching TRBD2 (7 bases). This CDR3 region has 16 residues. The germline CDR1 and CDR2 sequences are SGHAT and FQNNGV. In nucleotides, the CDR3 is TGTGCCAGCAGTTTAGGGTGGGGGGGCCTTTACTACGAGCAGTACTTC. Encoded protein: CASSLGWGGLYYEQYF. Full variable domain (missing parts from reference TRBV11-2 and TRBJ2-7): EAGVAQSPRYKIIEKRQSVAFWCNPISGHATLYWYQQILGQGPKLLIQFQNNGVVDDSQLPKDRFSAERLKGVDSTLKIQPAKLEDSAVYLCASSLGWGGLYYEQYFGPGTRLTVT.

This sequence joins TRBV18 and TRBJ1-1; possible D gene TRBD1, 6 bases. V was cut by 6 bases and J by 2 bases, with 16 bases left in between. The CDR3 extends over 15 amino acids. In germline, CDR1 is KGHSH, CDR2 LQKENI. CDR3 DNA sequence: TGTGCCAGCTCGCAACAAGGGGGGGATAACACTGAAGCTTTCTTT. Translating it yields CASSQQGGDNTEAFF.

The chain joins TRBV19 to TRBJ2-7; 8 bases match TRBD1. V lost 5 bases, J lost 3 bases, and 6 bases stayed unmatched. This CDR3 is 14 amino acids long. The V gene's germline CDR1 is LNHDA and CDR2 SQIVND (reference sequence). CDR3 amino acids: CASSSATGVYEQYF. The CDR3 bases are TGTGCCAGTAGTTCCGCGACAGGGGTCTACGAGCAGTACTTC.

This rearrangement joins TRBV5-1 to TRBJ2-1; 8 positions match TRBD2. Germline CDR1 and CDR2: SGHRS and YFSETQ. CDR3 length: 16 amino acids. Unmatched junction bases numbered 8, after V lost 4 bases and J lost 2 bases. The DNA for the CDR3 is TGCGCCAGCAGCCTCACAACTAGCGGCCCCTACAATGAGCAGTTCTTC. This translates into CASSLTTSGPYNEQFF.